This is a list of T cell receptor beta chains from one sample in a study of monozygotic twins with inflammatory bowel disease. TCRdb reanalyzed the 5' RACE reads, giving one entry per CDR3 protein sequence and no DNA. The sample is made up of approximately 330,000 distinct CDR3 sequences, and the top ten hold approximately 2% of it. Sequencing was done on a sample of blood. The source is a human donor with ulcerative colitis or Crohn's disease, or a healthy co-twin of an affected twin (not recorded which). Both conserved end residues are part of each CDR3.

J gene | V gene | CDR3 protein
TRBJ1-2 | TRBV5-1 | CASSLDPGTNGYTF
TRBJ2-7 | TRBV5-1 | CASSVQGRSEQYF
TRBJ2-3 | TRBV20-1 | CSALALGTQSTDTQYF
TRBJ2-4 | TRBV20-1 | CSAGPGQGYLYF
TRBJ2-4 | TRBV11-3 | CASSLGGDRGNIQYF
TRBJ1-6 | TRBV5-6 | CASSPLGSPLHF
TRBJ2-7 | TRBV7-8 | CASTPRAGGAGYEQYF
TRBJ2-7 | TRBV7-6 | CASSLEAYSYEQYF
TRBJ1-2 | TRBV5-1 | CASSLEAGYGYTF
TRBJ2-6 | TRBV7-6 | CASSLAASGANVLTF
TRBJ1-1 | TRBV7-2 | CASSPLRGYTEAFF
TRBJ2-5 | TRBV14 | CASSQDIRETQYF
TRBJ1-4 | TRBV10-1 | CASSERGQPEKLFF
TRBJ2-3 | TRBV25-1 | CASSESTGHTDTQYF
TRBJ1-2 | TRBV5-1 | CASSLASPGFIGYTF
TRBJ1-6 | TRBV5-1 | CASSGEGASHNSPLHF
TRBJ2-7 | TRBV5-4 | CASSSTQGVDEQYF
TRBJ2-7 | TRBV7-2 | CASSLAGGEGYEQYF
TRBJ2-3 | TRBV29-1 | CSVEDSTGDLAGDTQYF